This T cell receptor (beta chain) is drawn from a study of cytomegalovirus exposure and HLA in healthy donors. Overall study findings and caveats: Specificity of three CMV-associated chains for CMV antigens was verified in vitro. Across donors, most TCRs were seen rarely, yet some public ones were widespread. The tendency of first-cohort TCR clusters to co-occur in the approximately 110 validation repertoires was the finding of a later analysis.

This table comes from immunoSEQ multiplex PCR, and its TCRdb copy is limited to in-frame clones, with some not included. The sample carries more than 100,000 clones, 88% recorded once. In the case of this clone: The antigen is not known.

This CDR3 is 14 amino acids long. Trimming took 7 bases from V and 6 from J; bases not matched to a gene: 5. Per germline, CDR1 MGHDK and CDR2 SYGVNS. This TCR derives from a man younger than 45 in good health and CMV-seronegative. The genes are TRBV25-1 and TRBJ2-1; 11 bases line up with TRBD2. Sequenced material: PBMCs. Written as DNA, the CDR3 is TGTGCCAGCACAAATAGCGGGAGGGCCAATGAGCAGTTCTTC. Translated, it gives CASTNSGRANEQFF.